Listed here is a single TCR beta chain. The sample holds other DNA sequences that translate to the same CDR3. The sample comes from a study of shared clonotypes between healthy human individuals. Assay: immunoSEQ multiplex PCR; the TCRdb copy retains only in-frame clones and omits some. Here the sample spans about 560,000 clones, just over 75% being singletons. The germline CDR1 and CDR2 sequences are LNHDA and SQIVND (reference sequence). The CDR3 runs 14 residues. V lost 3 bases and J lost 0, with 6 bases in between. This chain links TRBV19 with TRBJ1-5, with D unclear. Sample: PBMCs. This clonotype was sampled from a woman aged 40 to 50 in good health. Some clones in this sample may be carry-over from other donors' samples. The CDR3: CASSIQDSNQPQHF. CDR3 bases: TGTGCCAGTAGTATCCAGGATAGCAATCAGCCCCAGCATTTT.